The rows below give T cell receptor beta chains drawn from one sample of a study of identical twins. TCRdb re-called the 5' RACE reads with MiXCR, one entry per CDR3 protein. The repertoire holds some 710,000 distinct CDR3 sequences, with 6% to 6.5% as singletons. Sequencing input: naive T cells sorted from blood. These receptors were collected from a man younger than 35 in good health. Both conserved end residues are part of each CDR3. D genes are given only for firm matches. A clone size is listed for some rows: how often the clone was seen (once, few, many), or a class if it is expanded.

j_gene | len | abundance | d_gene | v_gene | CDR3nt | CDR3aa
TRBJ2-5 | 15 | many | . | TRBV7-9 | TGTGCCAGCAGCTTCACTTCGGGGCCGGAAGAGACCCAGTACTTC | CASSFTSGPEETQYF
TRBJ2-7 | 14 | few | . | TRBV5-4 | TGTGCCAGCAGCTCCGGGACCGACTTCGACGAGCAGTACTTC | CASSSGTDFDEQYF
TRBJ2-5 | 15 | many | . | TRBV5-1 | TGCGCCAGCAGCTCAACAGGGACGGAAGAGGAGACCCAGTACTTC | CASSSTGTEEETQYF
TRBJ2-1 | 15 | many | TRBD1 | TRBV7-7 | TGTGCCAGCAGCCCATCGACAGGGCGGTCCGATGAGCAGTTCTTC | CASSPSTGRSDEQFF
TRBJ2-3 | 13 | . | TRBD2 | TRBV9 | TGTGCCAGCAGCGTAGAAGCCGGGACTAAGCAGTATTTT | CASSVEAGTKQYF
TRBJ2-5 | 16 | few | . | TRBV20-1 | TGCAGTGCTAGAGGGACGGGGCAGGCGCTCCAAGAGACCCAGTACTTC | CSARGTGQALQETQYF
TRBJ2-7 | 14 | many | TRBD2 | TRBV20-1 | TGCAGTGCTAGACGGCTAGCGGAATACTACGAGCAGTACTTC | CSARRLAEYYEQYF
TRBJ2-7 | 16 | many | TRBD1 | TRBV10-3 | TGTGCCATCAGTGATCCTCGGACAGGGGATACCTACGAGCAGTACTTC | CAISDPRTGDTYEQYF
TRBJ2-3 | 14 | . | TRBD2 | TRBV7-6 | TGTGCCAGCAGCAATAGCGGGAGGGCAGATACGCAGTATTTT | CASSNSGRADTQYF
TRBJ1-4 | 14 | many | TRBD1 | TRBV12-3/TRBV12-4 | TGTGCCAGCAGTTTCGGGACAGGGAAGGAAAAACTGTTTTTT | CASSFGTGKEKLFF
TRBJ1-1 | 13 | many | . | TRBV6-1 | TGTGCCAGCGAGGGACACAGGAACACTGAAGCTTTCTTT | CASEGHRNTEAFF
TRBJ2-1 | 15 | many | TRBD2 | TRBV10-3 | TGTGCCATCAGCCGTACCGGGACTAGCGGAACCGAGCAGTTCTTC | CAISRTGTSGTEQFF
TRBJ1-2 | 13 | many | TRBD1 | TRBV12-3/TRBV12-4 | TGTGCCAGCAGGCATCAGGGGGCCGATGGCTACACCTTC | CASRHQGADGYTF
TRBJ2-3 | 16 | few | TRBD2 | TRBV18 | TGTGCCAGCTCACCGGGACTACGACTTACTGGAGATACGCAGTATTTT | CASSPGLRLTGDTQYF
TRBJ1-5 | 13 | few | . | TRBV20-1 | TGCAGTGCACTCTTGGAGAGCAATCAGCCCCAGCATTTT | CSALLESNQPQHF
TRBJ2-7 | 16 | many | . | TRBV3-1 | TGTGCCAGCAGCCAAGATCTCGCGGCTTTATGGTACGAGCAGTACTTC | CASSQDLAALWYEQYF
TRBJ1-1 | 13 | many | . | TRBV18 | TGTGCCAGCTCACCACCAACGAACACTGAAGCTTTCTTT | CASSPPTNTEAFF
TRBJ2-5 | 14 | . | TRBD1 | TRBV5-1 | TGCGCCAGCAGCCCGGGACAGGGGGCTTCGACCCAGTACTTC | CASSPGQGASTQYF
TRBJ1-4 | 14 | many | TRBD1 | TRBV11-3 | TGTGCCAGCAGCGTGGGACAGCAGAATGAAAAACTGTTTTTT | CASSVGQQNEKLFF
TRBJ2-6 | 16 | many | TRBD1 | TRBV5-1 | TGCGCCAGCAGCTTTACAGGGGGCGCTGGGGCCAACGTCCTGACTTTC | CASSFTGGAGANVLTF
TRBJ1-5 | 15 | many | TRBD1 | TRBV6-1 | TGTGCCAGCAGTCCTTTCCGGGACAGGGATAAGCCCCAGCATTTT | CASSPFRDRDKPQHF
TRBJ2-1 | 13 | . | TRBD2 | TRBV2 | TGTGCCAGCAGAGGCGGGAGATACAATGAGCAGTTCTTC | CASRGGRYNEQFF
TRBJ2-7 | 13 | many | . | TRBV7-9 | TGTGCCAGCAGCGATACCTACTATTACGAGCAGTACTTC | CASSDTYYYEQYF
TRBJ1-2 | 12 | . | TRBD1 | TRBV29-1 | TGCAGCGTTCCACAGGGGTATGTTGGCTACACCTTC | CSVPQGYVGYTF
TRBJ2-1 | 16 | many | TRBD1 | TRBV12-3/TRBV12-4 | TGTGCCAGCAGTTTACGGGACAGAGGTTCCTACAATGAGCAGTTCTTC | CASSLRDRGSYNEQFF
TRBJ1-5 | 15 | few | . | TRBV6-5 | TGTGCCAGCAGTTCTGCATGGGGCAGCAATCAGCCCCAGCATTTT | CASSSAWGSNQPQHF
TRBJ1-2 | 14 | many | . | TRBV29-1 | TGCAGCGTTGATCTCAGGACAGAGGGCTATGGCTACACCTTC | CSVDLRTEGYGYTF
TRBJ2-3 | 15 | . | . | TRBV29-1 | TGCAGCGCCAGATGGACCCGGGTGGTTAGAGATACGCAGTATTTT | CSARWTRVVRDTQYF
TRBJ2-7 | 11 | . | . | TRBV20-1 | TGCAGTGCTATAACCAACTACGAGCAGTACTTC | CSAITNYEQYF
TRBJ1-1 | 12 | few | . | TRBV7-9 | TGTGCCAGCAGCCCACACACCTATGAAGCTTTCTTT | CASSPHTYEAFF
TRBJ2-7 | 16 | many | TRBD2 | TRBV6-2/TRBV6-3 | TGTGCCAGCAGGGGGTACACAAGCGGGAGTCTCTACGAGCAGTACTTC | CASRGYTSGSLYEQYF
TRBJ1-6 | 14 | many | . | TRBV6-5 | TGTGCCAGCAGTTACGACTCCTATAATTCACCCCTCCACTTT | CASSYDSYNSPLHF
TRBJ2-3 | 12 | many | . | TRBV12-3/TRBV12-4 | TGTGCCAGCAGTTTTTACGGACCGGAGCAGTATTTT | CASSFYGPEQYF
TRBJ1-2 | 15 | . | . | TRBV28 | TGTGCCAGCAGTTCCCTAGAAGTAGCCCTTCGGGGCTACACCTTC | CASSSLEVALRGYTF
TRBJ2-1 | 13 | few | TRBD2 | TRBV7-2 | TGTGCCAGCAGCCACGGGAGGGTTAATGAGCAGTTCTTC | CASSHGRVNEQFF
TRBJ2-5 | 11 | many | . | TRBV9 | TGTGCCAGCAGCAACCAAGAGACCCAGTACTTC | CASSNQETQYF
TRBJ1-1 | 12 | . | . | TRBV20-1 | TGCAGTGTTCCGGGGAAGGACACTGAAGCTTTCTTT | CSVPGKDTEAFF
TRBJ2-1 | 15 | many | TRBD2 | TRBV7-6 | TGTGCCAGCAGCTTTGAGCGGGAGATCAACAATGAGCAGTTCTTC | CASSFEREINNEQFF
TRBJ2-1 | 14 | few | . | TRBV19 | TGTGCCAGTCCCCGGGACTCGAAGAACAATGAGCAGTTCTTC | CASPRDSKNNEQFF
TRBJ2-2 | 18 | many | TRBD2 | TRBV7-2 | TGTGCCAGCAGCTTAGCGGGCCTAGCGGGAGGAGGAACCGGGGAGCTGTTTTTT | CASSLAGLAGGGTGELFF
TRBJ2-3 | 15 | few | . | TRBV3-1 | TGTGCCAGCAGCCGCCTGGGATCATCAGGCGGGACGCAGTATTTT | CASSRLGSSGGTQYF